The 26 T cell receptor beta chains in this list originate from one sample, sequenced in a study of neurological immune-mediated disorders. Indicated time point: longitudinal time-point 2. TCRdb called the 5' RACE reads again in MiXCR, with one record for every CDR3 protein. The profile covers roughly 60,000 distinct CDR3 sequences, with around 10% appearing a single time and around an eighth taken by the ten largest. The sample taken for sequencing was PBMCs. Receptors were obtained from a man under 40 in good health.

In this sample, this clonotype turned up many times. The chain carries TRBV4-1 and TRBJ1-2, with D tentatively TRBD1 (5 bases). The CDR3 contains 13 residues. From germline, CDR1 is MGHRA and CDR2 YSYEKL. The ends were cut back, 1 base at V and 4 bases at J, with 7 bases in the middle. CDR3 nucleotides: TGCGCCAGCAGCCAAGTCAGGGCCTATGGCTACACCTTC. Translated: CASSQVRAYGYTF.

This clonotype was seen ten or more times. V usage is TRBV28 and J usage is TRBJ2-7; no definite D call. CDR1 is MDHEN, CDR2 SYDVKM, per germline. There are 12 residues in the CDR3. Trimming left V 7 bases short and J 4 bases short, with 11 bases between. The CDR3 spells CASNLRKYEQYF. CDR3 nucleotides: TGTGCCAGCAACCTCCGGAAGTACGAGCAGTACTTC.

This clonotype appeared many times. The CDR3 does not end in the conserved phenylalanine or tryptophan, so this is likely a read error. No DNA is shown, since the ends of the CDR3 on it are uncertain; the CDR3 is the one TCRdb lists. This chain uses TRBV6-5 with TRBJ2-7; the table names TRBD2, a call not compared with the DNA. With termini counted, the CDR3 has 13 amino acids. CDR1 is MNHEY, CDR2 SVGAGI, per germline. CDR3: CASRSSGLAGAQI.

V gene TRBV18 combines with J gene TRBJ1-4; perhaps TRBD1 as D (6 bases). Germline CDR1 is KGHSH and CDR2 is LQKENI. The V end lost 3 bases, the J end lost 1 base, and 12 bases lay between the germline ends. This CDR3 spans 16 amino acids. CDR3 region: CASSPSRGQTNEKLFF. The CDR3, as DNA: TGTGCCAGCTCACCTTCTCGGGGGCAAACTAATGAAAAACTGTTTTTT.

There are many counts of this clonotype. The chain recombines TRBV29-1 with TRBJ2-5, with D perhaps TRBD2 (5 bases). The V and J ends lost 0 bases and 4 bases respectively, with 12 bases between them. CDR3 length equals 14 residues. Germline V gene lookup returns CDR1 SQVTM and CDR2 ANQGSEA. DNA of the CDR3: TGCAGCGTTGAAGATCTCCGGGGTAGAGAGACCCAGTACTTC. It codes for CSVEDLRGRETQYF. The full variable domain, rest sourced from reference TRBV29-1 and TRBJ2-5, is SAVISQKPSRDICQRGTSLTIQCQVDSQVTMMFWYRQQPGQSLTLIATANQGSEATYESGFVIDKFPISRPNLTFSTLTVSNMSPEDSSIYLCSVEDLRGRETQYFGPGTRLLVL.

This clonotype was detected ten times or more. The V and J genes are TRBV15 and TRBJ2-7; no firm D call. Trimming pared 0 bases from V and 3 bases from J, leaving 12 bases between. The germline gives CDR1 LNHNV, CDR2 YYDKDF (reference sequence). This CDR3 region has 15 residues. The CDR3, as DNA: TGTGCCACCAGCAGAGAAAAAGGCTCTTACTACGAGCAGTACTTC. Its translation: CATSREKGSYYEQYF.

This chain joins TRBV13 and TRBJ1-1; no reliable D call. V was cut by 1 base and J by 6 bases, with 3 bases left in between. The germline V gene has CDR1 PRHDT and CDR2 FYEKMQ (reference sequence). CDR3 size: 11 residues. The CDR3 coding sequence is TGTGCCAGCAGCTTAGTTTCTGAAGCTTTCTTT. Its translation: CASSLVSEAFF. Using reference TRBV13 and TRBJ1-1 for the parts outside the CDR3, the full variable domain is AAGVIQSPRHLIKEKRETATLKCYPIPRHDTVYWYQQGPGQDPQFLISFYEKMQSDKGSIPDRFSAQQFSDYHSELNMSSLELGDSALYFCASSLVSEAFFGQGTRLTVV.

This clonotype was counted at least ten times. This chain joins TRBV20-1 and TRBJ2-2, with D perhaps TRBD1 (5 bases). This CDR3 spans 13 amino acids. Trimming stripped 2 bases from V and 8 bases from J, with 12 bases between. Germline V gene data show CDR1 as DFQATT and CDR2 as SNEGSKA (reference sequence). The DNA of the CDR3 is TGCAGTGCTAGAAAGGACATGCGGGGGGAGCTGTTTTTT. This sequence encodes CSARKDMRGELFF.

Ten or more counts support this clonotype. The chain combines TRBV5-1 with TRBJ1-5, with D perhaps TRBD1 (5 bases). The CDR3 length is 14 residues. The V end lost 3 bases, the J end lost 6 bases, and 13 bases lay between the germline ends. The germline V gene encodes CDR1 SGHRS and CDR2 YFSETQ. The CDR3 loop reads CASSSQGAGQPQHF. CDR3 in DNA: TGCGCCAGCAGCTCTCAGGGTGCGGGTCAGCCCCAGCATTTT.

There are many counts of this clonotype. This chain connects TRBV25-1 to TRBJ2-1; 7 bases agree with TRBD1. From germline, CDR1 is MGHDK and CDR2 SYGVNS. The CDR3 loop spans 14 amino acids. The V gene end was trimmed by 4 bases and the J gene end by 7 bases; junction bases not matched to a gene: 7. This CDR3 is CASSAPDRVNEQFF. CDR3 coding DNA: TGTGCCAGCAGTGCCCCAGACAGGGTAAATGAGCAGTTCTTC.

CDR3 nucleotides: TGCAGTGTTCCAGGGGAGGGCGGGGAGCTGTTTTTT. It encodes CSVPGEGGELFF. The gene calls are TRBV20-1 and TRBJ2-2, with a possible D match to TRBD2 (7 bases). Germline V CDR1 and CDR2: DFQATT, SNEGSKA (reference sequence). With 7 bases removed from V and 7 bases from J, the gap between germline ends came to 13 bases. This CDR3 contains 12 residues.

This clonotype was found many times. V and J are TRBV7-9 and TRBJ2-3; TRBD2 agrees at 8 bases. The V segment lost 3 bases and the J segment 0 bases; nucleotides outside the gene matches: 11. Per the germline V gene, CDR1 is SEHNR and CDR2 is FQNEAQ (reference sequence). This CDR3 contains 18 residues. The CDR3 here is CASSLLTSGDPSTDTQYF. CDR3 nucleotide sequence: TGTGCCAGCAGCTTGTTAACTAGCGGAGACCCTAGCACAGATACGCAGTATTTT.

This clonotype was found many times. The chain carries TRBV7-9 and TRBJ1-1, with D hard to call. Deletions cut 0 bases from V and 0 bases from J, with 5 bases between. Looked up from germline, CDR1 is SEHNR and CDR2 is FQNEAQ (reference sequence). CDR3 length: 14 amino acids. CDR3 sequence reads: CASSLAGMNTEAFF. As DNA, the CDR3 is TGTGCCAGCAGCTTAGCTGGCATGAACACTGAAGCTTTCTTT.

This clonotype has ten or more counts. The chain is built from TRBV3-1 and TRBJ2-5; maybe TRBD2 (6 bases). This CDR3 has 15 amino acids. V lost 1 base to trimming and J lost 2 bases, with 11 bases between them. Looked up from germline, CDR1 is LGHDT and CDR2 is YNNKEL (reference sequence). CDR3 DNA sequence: TGTGCCAGCAGCCAAGCCGGGACTTTGCAAGAGACCCAGTACTTC. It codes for CASSQAGTLQETQYF.

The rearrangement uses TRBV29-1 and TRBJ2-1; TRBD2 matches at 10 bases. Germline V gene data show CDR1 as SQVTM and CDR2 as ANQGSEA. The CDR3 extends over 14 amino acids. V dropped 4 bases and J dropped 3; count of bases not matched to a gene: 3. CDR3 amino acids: CSVVPSGSYNEQFF. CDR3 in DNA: TGCAGCGTTGTTCCTAGCGGGAGCTACAATGAGCAGTTCTTC.

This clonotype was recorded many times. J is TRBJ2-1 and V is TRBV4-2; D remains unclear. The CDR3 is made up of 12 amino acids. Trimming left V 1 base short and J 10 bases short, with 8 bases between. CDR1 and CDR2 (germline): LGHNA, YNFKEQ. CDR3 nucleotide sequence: TGTGCCAGCAGCCAAGGGTCGGAGGAGCAGTTCTTC. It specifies CASSQGSEEQFF.

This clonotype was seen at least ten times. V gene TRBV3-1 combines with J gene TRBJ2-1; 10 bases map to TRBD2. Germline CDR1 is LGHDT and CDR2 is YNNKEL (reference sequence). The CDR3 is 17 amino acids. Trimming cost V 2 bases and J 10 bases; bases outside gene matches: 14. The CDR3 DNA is TGTGCCAGCAGCCAACCTGGGCTAGCGGGAGCGGAAGACGAGCAGTTCTTC. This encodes CASSQPGLAGAEDEQFF.

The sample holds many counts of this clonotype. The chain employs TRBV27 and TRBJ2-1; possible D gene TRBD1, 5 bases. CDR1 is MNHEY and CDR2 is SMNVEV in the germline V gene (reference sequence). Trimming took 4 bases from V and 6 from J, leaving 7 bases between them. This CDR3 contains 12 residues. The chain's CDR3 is CASSWGSNEQFF. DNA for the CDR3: TGTGCCAGCAGTTGGGGCAGCAATGAGCAGTTCTTC.

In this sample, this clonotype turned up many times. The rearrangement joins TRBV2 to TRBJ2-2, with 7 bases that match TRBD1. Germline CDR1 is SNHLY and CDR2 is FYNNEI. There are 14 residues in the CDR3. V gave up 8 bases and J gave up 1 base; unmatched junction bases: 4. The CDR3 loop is CASCRDRNTGELFF. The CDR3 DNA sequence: TGTGCCAGCTGCCGGGACAGGAACACCGGGGAGCTGTTTTTT.

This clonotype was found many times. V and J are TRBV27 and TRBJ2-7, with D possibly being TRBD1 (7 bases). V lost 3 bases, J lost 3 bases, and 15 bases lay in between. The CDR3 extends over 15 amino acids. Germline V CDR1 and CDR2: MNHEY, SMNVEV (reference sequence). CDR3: CASSLEGAVDYEQYF. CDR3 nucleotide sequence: TGTGCCAGCAGTTTGGAGGGGGCGGTCGACTACGAGCAGTACTTC.

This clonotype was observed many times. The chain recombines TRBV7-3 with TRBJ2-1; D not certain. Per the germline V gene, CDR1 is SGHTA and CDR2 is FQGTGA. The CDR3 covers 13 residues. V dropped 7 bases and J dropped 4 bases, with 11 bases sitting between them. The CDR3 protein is CASTPDGYNEQFF. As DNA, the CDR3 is TGTGCCAGCACCCCGGACGGGTACAATGAGCAGTTCTTC. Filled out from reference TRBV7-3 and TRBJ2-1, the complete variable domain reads GAGVSQTPSNKVTEKGKYVELRCDPISGHTALYWYRQSLGQGPEFLIYFQGTGAADDSGLPNDRFFAVRPEGSVSTLKIQRTERGDSAVYLCASTPDGYNEQFFGPGTRLTVL.

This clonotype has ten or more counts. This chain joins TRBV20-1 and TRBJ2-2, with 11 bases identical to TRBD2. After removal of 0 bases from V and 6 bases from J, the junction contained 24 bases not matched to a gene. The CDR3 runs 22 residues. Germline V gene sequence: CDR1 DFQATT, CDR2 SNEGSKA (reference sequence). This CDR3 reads CSARDPFTNLAGGAGSAGELFF. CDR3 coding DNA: TGCAGTGCTAGAGATCCCTTTACAAACCTAGCGGGAGGCGCCGGATCGGCCGGGGAGCTGTTTTTT.

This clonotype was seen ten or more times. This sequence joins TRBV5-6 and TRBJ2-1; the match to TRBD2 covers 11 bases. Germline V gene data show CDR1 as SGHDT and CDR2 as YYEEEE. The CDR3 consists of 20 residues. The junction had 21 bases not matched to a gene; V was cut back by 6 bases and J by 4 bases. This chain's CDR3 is CASTNPGGGTSGGRYNEQFF. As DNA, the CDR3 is TGTGCCAGCACCAACCCCGGCGGGGGGACTAGCGGAGGAAGATACAATGAGCAGTTCTTC.

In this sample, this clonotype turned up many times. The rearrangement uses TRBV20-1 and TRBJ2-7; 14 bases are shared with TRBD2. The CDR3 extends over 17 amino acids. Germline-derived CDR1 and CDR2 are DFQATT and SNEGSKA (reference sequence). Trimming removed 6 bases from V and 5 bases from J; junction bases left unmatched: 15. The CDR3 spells CSAPPPPTSGRAHEQYF. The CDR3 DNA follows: TGCAGTGCGCCTCCCCCTCCGACTAGCGGGAGGGCCCACGAGCAGTACTTC.

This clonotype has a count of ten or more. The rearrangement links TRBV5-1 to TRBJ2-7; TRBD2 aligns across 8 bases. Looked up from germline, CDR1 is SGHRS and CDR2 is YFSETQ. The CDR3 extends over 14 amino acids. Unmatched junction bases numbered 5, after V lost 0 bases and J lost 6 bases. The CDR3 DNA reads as TGCGCCAGCAGCTTGGGGACTAGCCCAGGCGAGCAGTACTTC. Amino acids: CASSLGTSPGEQYF.

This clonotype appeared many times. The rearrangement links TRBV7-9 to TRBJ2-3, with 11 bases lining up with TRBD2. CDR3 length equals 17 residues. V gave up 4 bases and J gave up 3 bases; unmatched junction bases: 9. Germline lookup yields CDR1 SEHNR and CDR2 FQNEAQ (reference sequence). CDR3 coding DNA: TGTGCCAGCAGCTCCTTAGCGGGAGGGCCCTCAACAGATACGCAGTATTTT. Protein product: CASSSLAGGPSTDTQYF.